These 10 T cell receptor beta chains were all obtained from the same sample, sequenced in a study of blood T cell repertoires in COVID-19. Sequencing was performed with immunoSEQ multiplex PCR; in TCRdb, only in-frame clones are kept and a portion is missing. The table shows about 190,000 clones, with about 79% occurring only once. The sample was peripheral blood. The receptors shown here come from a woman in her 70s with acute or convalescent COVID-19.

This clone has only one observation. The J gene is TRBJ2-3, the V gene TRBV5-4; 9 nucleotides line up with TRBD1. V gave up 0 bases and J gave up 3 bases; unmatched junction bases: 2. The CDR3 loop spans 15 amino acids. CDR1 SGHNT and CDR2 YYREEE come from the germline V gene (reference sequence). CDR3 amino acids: CASSLVTGGTDTQYF. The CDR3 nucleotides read TGTGCCAGCAGCTTGGTGACAGGGGGTACAGATACGCAGTATTTT.

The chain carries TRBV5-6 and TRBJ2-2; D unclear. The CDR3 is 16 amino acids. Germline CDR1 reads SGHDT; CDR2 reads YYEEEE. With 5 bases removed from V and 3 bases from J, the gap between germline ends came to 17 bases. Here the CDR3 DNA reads TGTGCCAGCAGTTCAACCCCCTCTATGCACACCGGGGAGCTGTTTTTT. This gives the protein CASSSTPSMHTGELFF. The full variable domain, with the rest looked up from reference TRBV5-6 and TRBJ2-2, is DAGVTQSPTHLIKTRGQQVTLRCSPKSGHDTVSWYQQALGQGPQFIFQYYEEEERQRGNFPDRFSGHQFPNYSSELNVNALLLGDSALYLCASSSTPSMHTGELFFGEGSRLTVL.

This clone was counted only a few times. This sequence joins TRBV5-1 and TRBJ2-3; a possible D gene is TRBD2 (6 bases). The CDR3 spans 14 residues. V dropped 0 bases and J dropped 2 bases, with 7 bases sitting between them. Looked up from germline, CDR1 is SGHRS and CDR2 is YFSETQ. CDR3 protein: CASSLASDTDTQYF. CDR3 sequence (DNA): TGCGCCAGCAGCTTGGCTAGCGACACAGATACGCAGTATTTT.

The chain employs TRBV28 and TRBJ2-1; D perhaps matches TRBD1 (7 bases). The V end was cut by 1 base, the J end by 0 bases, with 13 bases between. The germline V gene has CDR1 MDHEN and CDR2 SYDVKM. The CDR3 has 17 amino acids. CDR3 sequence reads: CASSLFGGQSSYNEQFF. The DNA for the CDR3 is TGTGCCAGCAGTTTATTCGGGGGACAGAGCTCCTACAATGAGCAGTTCTTC.

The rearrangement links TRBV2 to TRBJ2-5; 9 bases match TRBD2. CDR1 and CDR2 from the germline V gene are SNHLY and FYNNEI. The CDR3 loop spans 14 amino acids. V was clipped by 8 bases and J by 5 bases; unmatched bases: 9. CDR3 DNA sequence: TGTGCCAGCCTGAGGGCGGGAGGGCCGGAGACCCAGTACTTC. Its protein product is CASLRAGGPETQYF.

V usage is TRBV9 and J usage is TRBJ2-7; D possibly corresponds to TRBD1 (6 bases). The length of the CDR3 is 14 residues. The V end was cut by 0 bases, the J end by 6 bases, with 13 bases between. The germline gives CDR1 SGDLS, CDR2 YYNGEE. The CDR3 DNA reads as TGTGCCAGCAGCGTAGGGACAGTAAGTCCCGAGCAGTACTTC. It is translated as CASSVGTVSPEQYF.

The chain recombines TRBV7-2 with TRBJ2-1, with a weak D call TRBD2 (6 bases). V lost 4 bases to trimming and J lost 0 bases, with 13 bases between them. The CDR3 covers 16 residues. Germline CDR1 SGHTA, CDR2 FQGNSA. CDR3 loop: CASSSTRASSYNEQFF. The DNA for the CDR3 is TGTGCCAGCAGCTCGACTAGGGCGAGCTCCTACAATGAGCAGTTCTTC.

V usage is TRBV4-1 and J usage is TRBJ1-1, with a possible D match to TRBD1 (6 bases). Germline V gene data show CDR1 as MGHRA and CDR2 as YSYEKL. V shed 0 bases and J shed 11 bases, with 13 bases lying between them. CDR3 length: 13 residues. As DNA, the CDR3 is TGCGCCAGCAGCCAAGAACAGGGATGGAAGGCTTTCTTT. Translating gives CASSQEQGWKAFF.

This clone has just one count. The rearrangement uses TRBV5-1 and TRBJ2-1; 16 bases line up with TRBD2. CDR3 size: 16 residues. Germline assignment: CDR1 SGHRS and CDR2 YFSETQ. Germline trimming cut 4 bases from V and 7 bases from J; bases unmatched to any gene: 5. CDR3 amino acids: CASSPGTSGRVNEQFF. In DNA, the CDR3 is TGCGCCAGCAGCCCGGGGACTAGCGGGAGGGTAAATGAGCAGTTCTTC.

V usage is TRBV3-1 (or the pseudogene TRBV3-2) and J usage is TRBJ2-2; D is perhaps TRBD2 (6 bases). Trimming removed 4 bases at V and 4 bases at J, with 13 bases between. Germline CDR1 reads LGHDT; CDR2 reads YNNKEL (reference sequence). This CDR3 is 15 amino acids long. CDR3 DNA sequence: TGTGCCAGCAGCCCCCGGGACGGGGGCACCGGGGAGCTGTTTTTT. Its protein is CASSPRDGGTGELFF.